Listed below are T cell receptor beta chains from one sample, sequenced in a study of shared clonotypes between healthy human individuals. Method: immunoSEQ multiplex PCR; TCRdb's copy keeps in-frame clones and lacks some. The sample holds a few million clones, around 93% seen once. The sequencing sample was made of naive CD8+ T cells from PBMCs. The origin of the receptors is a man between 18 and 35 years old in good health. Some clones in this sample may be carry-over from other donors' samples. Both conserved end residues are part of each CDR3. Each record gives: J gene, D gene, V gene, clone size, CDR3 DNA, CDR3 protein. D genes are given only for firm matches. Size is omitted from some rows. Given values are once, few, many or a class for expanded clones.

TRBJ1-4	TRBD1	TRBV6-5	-	TGTGCCAGCAGTTACGATTACAGGGGGCGCGGTGAAAAACTGTTTTTT	CASSYDYRGRGEKLFF
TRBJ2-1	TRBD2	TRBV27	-	TGTGCCAGCAGTCTTACCGGGACTAGCTACTACAATGAGCAGTTCTTC	CASSLTGTSYYNEQFF
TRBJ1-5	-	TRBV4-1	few	TGCGCCAGCAGCCAATCCAGGGTTCGCAATCAGCCCCAGCATTTT	CASSQSRVRNQPQHF
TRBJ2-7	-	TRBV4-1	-	TGCGCCAGCAGCCCCGCTAGTGGCTCCTACGAGCAGTACTTC	CASSPASGSYEQYF
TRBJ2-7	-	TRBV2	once	TGTGCCAGCAGTGAGCCAGCCACCTACGAGCAGTACTTC	CASSEPATYEQYF
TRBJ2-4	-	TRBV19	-	TGTGCCAGTAGTATAGAAGCAGGGTCGCTAGCCAAAAACATTCAGTACTTC	CASSIEAGSLAKNIQYF
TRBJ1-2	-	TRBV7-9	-	TGTGCCAGCAGCTCCCTCGGGCGGAATAACTATGGCTACACCTTC	CASSSLGRNNYGYTF
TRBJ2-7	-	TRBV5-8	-	TGTGCCAGCAGCTTGGATGGGAATAGGGGCGGCGAGCAGTACTTC	CASSLDGNRGGEQYF
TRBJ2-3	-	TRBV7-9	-	TGTGCCAGCAGCCCAAATTTCCCGACTTTAAGCACAGATACGCAGTATTTT	CASSPNFPTLSTDTQYF
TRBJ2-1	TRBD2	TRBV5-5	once	TGTGCCAGCAGCTTGGAATCGAGGCTAGCGGGTTCCAATGAGCAGTTCTTC	CASSLESRLAGSNEQFF
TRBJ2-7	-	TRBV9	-	TGTGCCAGCAGCGGTGGGCACCCGGGGCACGAGCAGTACTTC	CASSGGHPGHEQYF
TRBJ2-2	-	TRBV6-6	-	TGTGCCAGCAGTCCCTCTAGCACCGGGGAGCTGTTTTTT	CASSPSSTGELFF
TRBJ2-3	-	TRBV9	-	TGTGCCAGCAGCGTAGAGGTTAGCGCGCTAGGTGATACGCAGTATTTT	CASSVEVSALGDTQYF
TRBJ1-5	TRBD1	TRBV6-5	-	TGTGCCAGCAGTTCCTCGGGACAGGGAGGCAATCAGCCCCAGCATTTT	CASSSSGQGGNQPQHF
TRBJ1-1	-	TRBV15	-	TGTGCCACCAGCAGAGATGTGCGAACAGGGTGGACTGAAGCTTTCTTT	CATSRDVRTGWTEAFF
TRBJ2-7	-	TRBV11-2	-	TGTGCCAGCAGCTCCGGGACTCCAAGTTCCTACGAGCAGTACTTC	CASSSGTPSSYEQYF
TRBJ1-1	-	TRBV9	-	TGTGCCAGCAGCCTCGGGGGGCTGGGCACTGAAGCTTTCTTT	CASSLGGLGTEAFF
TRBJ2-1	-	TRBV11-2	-	TGTGCCAGCAGCCCCGACGCAACTGCCTACAATGAGCAGTTCTTC	CASSPDATAYNEQFF
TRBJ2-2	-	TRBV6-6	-	TGTGCCAGCAACGGAAACAGCTATACCGGGGAGCTGTTTTTT	CASNGNSYTGELFF
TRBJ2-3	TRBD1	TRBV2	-	TGTGCCAGCACTTCTCTAGGACAGGTATCAGATACGCAGTATTTT	CASTSLGQVSDTQYF
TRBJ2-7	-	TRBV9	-	TGTGCCAGCAGCAGGGGGAGCTCCTACGAGCAGTACTTC	CASSRGSSYEQYF
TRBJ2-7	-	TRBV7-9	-	TGTGCCAGCACCCCCCCCGTGAGCTACGAGCAGTACTTC	CASTPPVSYEQYF
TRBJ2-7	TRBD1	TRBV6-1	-	TGTGCCGGCAGAAGGGACAGCTCCTACGAGCAGTACTTC	CAGRRDSSYEQYF
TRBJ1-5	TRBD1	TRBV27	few	TGTGCCAGCAGATCCGGGACAGGGGGCGATCAGCCCCAGCATTTT	CASRSGTGGDQPQHF
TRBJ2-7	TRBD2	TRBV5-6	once	TGTGCCAGCAGCTTTGGGGCTAGCGGGCGCTACGAGCAGTACTTC	CASSFGASGRYEQYF
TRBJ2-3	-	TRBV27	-	TGTGCCAGCAGTTTACTAGGGACACATACGCAGTATTTT	CASSLLGTHTQYF
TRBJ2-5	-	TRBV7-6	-	TGTGCCAGCAGCTCCGCCCAACCCCAGTACTTC	CASSSAQPQYF
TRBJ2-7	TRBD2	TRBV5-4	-	TGTGCCAGCAGCCGGGGGGACCGGGCCTACGAGCAGTACTTC	CASSRGDRAYEQYF
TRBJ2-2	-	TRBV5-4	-	TGTGCCAGCAGCTTGGATCGGACCAACACCGGGGAGCTGTTTTTT	CASSLDRTNTGELFF
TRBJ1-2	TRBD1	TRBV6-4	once	TGTGCCAGCAGTGACACCCGGGCAGGGGGCTATGGCTACACCTTC	CASSDTRAGGYGYTF
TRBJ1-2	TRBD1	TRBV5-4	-	TGTGCCAGCAGCACGAAGACAGGGGACTATGGCTACACCTTC	CASSTKTGDYGYTF
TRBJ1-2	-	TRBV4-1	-	TGCGCCAGCAGCCAAGATCGGGGGACGGGCTATGGCTACACCTTC	CASSQDRGTGYGYTF
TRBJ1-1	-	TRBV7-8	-	TGTGCCAGCAGCCTCCGGGGCCGGGAAACTGAAGCTTTCTTT	CASSLRGRETEAFF
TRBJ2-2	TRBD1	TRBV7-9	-	TGTGCCAGCAGCCAGGACAGGGTAAACACCGGGGAGCTGTTTTTT	CASSQDRVNTGELFF
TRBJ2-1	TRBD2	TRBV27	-	TGTGCCAGCAGTTTAACTTTAGCGGGGGTATCCTACAATGAGCAGTTCTTC	CASSLTLAGVSYNEQFF
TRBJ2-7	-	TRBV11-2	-	TGTGCCAGCTTCGGCGGCTGGGACTCCTACGAGCAGTACTTC	CASFGGWDSYEQYF
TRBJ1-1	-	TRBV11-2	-	TGTGCCAGCAGTCCGTGGGGTGGGGACACTGAAGCTTTCTTT	CASSPWGGDTEAFF
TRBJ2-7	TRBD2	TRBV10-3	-	TGTGCCATCAGGTTGGGAGGTAGCGGGAGCTACGAGCAGTACTTC	CAIRLGGSGSYEQYF
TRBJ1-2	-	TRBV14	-	TGTGCCAGCAGCCATCGACAGGCAAACTATGGCTACACCTTC	CASSHRQANYGYTF
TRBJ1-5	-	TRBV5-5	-	TGTGCCAGCAGCTTGTTTTGGGATTCCAGCAATCAGCCCCAGCATTTT	CASSLFWDSSNQPQHF